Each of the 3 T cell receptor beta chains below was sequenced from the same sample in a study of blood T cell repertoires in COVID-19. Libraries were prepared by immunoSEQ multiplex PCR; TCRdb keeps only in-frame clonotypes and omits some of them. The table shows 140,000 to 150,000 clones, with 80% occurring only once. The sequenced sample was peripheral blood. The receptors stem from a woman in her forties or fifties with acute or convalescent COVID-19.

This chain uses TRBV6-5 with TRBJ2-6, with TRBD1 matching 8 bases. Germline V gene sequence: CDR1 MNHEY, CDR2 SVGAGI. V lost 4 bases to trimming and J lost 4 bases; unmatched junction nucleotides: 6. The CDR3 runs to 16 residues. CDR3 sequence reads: CASSSGRGLGANVLTF. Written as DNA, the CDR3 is TGTGCCAGCAGTTCGGGCAGGGGGCTGGGGGCCAACGTCCTGACTTTC.

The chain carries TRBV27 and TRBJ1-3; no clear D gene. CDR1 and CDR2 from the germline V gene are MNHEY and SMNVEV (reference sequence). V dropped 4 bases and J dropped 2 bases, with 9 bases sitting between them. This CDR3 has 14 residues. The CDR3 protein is CASSSQRAGNTIYF. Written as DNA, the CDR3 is TGTGCCAGCAGTTCTCAGCGGGCTGGAAACACCATATATTTT.

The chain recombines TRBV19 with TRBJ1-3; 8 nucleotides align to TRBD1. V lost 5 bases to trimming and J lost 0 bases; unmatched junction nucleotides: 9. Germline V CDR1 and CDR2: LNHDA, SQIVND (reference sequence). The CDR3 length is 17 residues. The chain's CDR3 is CASSPKGQDSSGNTIYF. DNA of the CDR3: TGTGCCAGTAGTCCCAAGGGACAGGACAGCTCTGGAAACACCATATATTTT.